The next 10 T cell receptor beta chains were all read from a single sample in a study of CD8 T cells in ankylosing spondylitis. In TCRdb, the 5' RACE reads were re-called with MiXCR into one record per CDR3 protein. The data contain some 340,000 distinct CDR3 sequences, roughly 14% of them singletons. The sample comprised blood, either unsorted or a sorted T cell fraction (not recorded which). These receptor sequences come from a male donor with ankylosing spondylitis or in good health (not recorded which).

This clonotype was observed a few times. The CDR3 bases are TGCGCCAGCAACGGCTGGTCGCCGGACAGGCCACAAAGATACAATGAGCAGTTCTTC. Translation: CASNGWSPDRPQRYNEQFF. This sequence joins TRBV5-1 and TRBJ2-1, with 7 bases matching TRBD1. CDR3 length equals 19 residues. Germline assignment: CDR1 SGHRS and CDR2 YFSETQ. V lost 6 bases to trimming and J lost 4 bases; unmatched junction nucleotides: 22.

There are many counts of this clonotype. This chain connects TRBV12-3 or TRBV12-4 to TRBJ2-7; 9 bases align to TRBD2. The CDR3 contains 15 residues. The J segment lost 3 bases and the V segment lost 1 base, leaving 4 bases of the junction unmatched. The CDR3 DNA sequence: TGTGCCAGCAGTTTAGGCGGGAGGGAGGGCTACGAGCAGTACTTC. It codes for CASSLGGREGYEQYF.

The sample holds a few counts of this clonotype. The CDR3 loop is CASSLVGTDEQYF. For the CDR3, the DNA is TGCGCCAGCAGCTTGGTAGGGACGGACGAGCAGTACTTC. V gene TRBV5-1 combines with J gene TRBJ2-7; D may match TRBD1 or TRBD2 (5 bases each). Germline V lookup: CDR1 SGHRS, CDR2 YFSETQ. Deletions cut 0 bases from V and 5 bases from J, with 9 bases between. This CDR3 spans 13 amino acids.

The chain is built from TRBV9 and TRBJ2-7; tentative D call: TRBD1 (6 bases). The CDR3 extends over 14 amino acids. Trimming took off 3 bases at V and 0 bases at J, with 10 bases between the two ends. CDR1 and CDR2 from the germline V gene are SGDLS and YYNGEE. CDR3 loop: CASSGGQFSYEQYF. The CDR3, as DNA: TGTGCCAGCAGCGGAGGACAGTTCTCCTACGAGCAGTACTTC.

This rearrangement joins TRBV2 to TRBJ2-7, with 10 bases lining up with TRBD2. Germline lookup yields CDR1 SNHLY and CDR2 FYNNEI. The ends lost 6 bases at V and 2 bases at J; junction bases unmatched: 4. The CDR3 is made up of 14 amino acids. CDR3 residues: CASREREGPYEQYF. The DNA of the CDR3 is TGTGCCAGCAGAGAGCGGGAGGGCCCCTACGAGCAGTACTTC.

The chain links TRBV3-1 to TRBJ2-5; the D gene is possibly TRBD1 (6 bases). The V end lost 0 bases, the J end lost 5 bases, and 16 bases lay between the germline ends. Per germline, CDR1 LGHDT and CDR2 YNNKEL (reference sequence). The CDR3 loop spans 16 amino acids. The CDR3 region is CASSQERVGGIETQYF. The CDR3 DNA follows: TGTGCCAGCAGCCAAGAGAGGGTAGGGGGTATCGAGACCCAGTACTTC.

Only a few counts were recorded for this clonotype. The DNA for the CDR3 is TGTGCCAGCAGCCAGGGGAGCGGGGGGGCCCGTAGCACAGATACGCAGTATTTT. This codes for CASSQGSGGARSTDTQYF. The J gene is TRBJ2-3, the V gene TRBV4-2, with 10 positions matching TRBD2. The V gene's germline CDR1 is LGHNA and CDR2 YNFKEQ. The CDR3 has 18 amino acids. Unmatched junction bases numbered 9, after V lost 3 bases and J lost 0 bases.

This clonotype occurred many times. This chain uses TRBV5-1 with TRBJ2-2; TRBD2 matches at 7 bases. Germline loops: CDR1 SGHRS, CDR2 YFSETQ. This CDR3 contains 16 residues. V gave up 4 bases and J gave up 0 bases; unmatched junction bases: 6. This chain's CDR3 is CASSDSGFANTGELFF. CDR3 nucleotides: TGCGCCAGCAGCGATAGCGGGTTCGCGAACACCGGGGAGCTGTTTTTT.

The rearrangement uses TRBV5-6 and TRBJ1-4; 10 bases align to TRBD1. Germline lookup yields CDR1 SGHDT and CDR2 YYEEEE. The CDR3 contains 16 residues. J lost 8 bases, V lost 4 bases, and 11 bases had no gene match. The CDR3 here is CASSKRVTGGQEKLFF. Here the CDR3 DNA reads TGTGCCAGCAGCAAAAGGGTGACAGGGGGCCAGGAAAAACTGTTTTTT.

The rearrangement links TRBV11-3 to TRBJ2-2; 8 bases agree with TRBD1. Per the germline V gene, CDR1 is SGHNT and CDR2 is YENEEA. The ends lost 5 bases at V and 7 bases at J; junction bases unmatched: 9. The CDR3 consists of 15 residues. DNA of the CDR3: TGTGCCAGCAGCGCCCGACAGGGGAACGACGGGGAGCTGTTTTTT. As protein: CASSARQGNDGELFF.